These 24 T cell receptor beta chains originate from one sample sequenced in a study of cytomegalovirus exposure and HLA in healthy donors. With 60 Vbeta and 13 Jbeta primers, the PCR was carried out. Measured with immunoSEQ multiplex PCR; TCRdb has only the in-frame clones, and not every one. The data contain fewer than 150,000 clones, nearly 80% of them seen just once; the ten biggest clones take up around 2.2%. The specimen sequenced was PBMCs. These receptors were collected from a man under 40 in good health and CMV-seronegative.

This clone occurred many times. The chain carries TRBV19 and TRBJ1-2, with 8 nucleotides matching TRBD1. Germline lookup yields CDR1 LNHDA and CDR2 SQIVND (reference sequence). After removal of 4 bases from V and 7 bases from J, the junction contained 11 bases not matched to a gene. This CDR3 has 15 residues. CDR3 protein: CASSNQIQGAGGYTF. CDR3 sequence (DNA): TGTGCCAGTAGTAACCAAATCCAGGGGGCCGGTGGCTACACCTTC. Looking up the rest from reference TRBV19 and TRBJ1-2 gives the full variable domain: DGGITQSPKYLFRKEGQNVTLSCEQNLNHDAMYWYRQDPGQGLRLIYYSQIVNDFQKGDIAEGYSVSREKKESFPLTVTSAQKNPTAFYLCASSNQIQGAGGYTFGSGTRLTVV.

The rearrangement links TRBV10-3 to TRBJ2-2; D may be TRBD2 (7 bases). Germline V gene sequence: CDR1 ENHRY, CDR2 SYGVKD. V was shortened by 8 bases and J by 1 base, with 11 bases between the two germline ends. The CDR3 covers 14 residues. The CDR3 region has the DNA TGTGCCATCTGGGGGGGGCTGAACACCGGGGAGCTGTTTTTT. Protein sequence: CAIWGGLNTGELFF.

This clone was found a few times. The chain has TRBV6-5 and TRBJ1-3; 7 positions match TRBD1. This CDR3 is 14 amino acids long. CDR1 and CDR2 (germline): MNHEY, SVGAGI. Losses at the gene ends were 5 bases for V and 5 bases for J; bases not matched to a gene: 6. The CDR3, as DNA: TGTGCCAGCAGTCCGCAGACAGGGAGAAACACCATATATTTT. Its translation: CASSPQTGRNTIYF.

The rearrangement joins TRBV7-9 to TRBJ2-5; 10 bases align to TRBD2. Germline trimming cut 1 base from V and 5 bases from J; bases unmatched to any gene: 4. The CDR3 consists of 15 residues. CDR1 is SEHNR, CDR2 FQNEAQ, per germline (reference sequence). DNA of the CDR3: TGTGCCAGCAGCTTAGGGCTAGCGGGAGCGGAGACCCAGTACTTC. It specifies CASSLGLAGAETQYF.

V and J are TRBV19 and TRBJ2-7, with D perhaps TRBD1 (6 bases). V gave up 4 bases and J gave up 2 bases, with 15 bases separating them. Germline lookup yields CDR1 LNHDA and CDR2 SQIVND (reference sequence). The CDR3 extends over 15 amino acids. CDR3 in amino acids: CASSRDTQWTYEQYF. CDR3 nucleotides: TGTGCCAGTAGTAGGGACACTCAATGGACCTACGAGCAGTACTTC.

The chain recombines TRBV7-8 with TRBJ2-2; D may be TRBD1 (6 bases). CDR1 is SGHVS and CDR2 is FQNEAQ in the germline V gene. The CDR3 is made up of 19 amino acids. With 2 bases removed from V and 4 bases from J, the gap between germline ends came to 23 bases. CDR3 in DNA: TGTGCCAGCAGCTTAAGAGGGGGTGTTTGGCGGAAGTTCACCGGGGAGCTGTTTTTT. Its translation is CASSLRGGVWRKFTGELFF.

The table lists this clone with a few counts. DNA of the CDR3: TGTGCCAGCAGCCGGGGTGTTGAAGCTTTCTTT. Residues: CASSRGVEAFF. The chain carries TRBV27 and TRBJ1-1; D gene unclear. The CDR3 runs to 11 residues. Trimming shortened V by 6 bases and J by 7 bases, and 9 bases separated the two germline ends. CDR1 and CDR2 (germline): MNHEY, SMNVEV (reference sequence).

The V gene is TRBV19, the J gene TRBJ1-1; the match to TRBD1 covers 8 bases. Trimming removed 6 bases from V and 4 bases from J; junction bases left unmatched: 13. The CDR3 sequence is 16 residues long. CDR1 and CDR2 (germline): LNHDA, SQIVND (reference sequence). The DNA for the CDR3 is TGTGCCAGTAGCTCCGGACAGGGCGTTGCGGCCACTGAAGCTTTCTTT. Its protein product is CASSSGQGVAATEAFF.

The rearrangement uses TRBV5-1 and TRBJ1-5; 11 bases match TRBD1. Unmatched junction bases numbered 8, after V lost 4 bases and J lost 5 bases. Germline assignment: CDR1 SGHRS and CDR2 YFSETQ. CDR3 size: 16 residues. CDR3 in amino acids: CASSLGQGAQYQPQHF. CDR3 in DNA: TGCGCCAGCAGCCTCGGACAGGGGGCTCAGTATCAGCCCCAGCATTTT. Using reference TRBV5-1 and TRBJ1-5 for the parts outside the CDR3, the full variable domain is KAGVTQTPRYLIKTRGQQVTLSCSPISGHRSVSWYQQTPGQGLQFLFEYFSETQRNKGNFPGRFSGRQFSNSRSEMNVSTLELGDSALYLCASSLGQGAQYQPQHFGDGTRLSIL.

CDR3: CASSLFFSEGYSYNEQFF. The CDR3 DNA reads as TGTGCCAGCAGCCTCTTTTTTAGTGAGGGTTACTCCTACAATGAGCAGTTCTTC. The gene calls are TRBV28 and TRBJ2-1, with a tentative D call TRBD2 (5 bases). V lost 6 bases, J lost 0 bases, and 21 bases lay in between. CDR1 is MDHEN, CDR2 SYDVKM, per germline. The CDR3 spans 18 residues. The full variable domain, its missing parts supplied by reference TRBV28 and TRBJ2-1, is DVKVTQSSRYLVKRTGEKVFLECVQDMDHENMFWYRQDPGLGLRLIYFSYDVKMKEKGDIPEGYSVSREKKERFSLILESASTNQTSMYLCASSLFFSEGYSYNEQFFGPGTRLTVL.

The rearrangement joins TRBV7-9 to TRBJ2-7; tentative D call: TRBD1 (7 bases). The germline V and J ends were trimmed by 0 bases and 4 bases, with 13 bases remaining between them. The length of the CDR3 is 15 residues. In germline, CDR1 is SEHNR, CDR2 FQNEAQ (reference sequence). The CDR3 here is CASSLAPRGEYEQYF. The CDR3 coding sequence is TGTGCCAGCAGCTTAGCGCCCAGGGGGGAATACGAGCAGTACTTC.

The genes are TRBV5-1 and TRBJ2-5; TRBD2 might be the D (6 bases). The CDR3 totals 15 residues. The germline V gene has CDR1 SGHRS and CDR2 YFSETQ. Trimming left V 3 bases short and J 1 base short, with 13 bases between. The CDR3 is CASSWAGTAQETQYF. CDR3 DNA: TGCGCCAGCAGCTGGGCCGGGACTGCCCAAGAGACCCAGTACTTC.

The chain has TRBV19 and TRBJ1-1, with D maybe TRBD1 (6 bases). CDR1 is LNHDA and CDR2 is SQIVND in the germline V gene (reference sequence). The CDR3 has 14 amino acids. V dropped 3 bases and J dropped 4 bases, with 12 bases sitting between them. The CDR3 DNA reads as TGTGCCAGTAGTATGGGACAAAAAGGCACTGAAGCTTTCTTT. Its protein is CASSMGQKGTEAFF.

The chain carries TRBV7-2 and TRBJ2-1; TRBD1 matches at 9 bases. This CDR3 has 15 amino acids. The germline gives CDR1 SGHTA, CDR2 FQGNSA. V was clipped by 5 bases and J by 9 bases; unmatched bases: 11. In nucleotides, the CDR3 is TGTGCCAGCAGCCCGGTGGGGACAGGGAGTCGTGAGCAGTTCTTC. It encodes CASSPVGTGSREQFF.

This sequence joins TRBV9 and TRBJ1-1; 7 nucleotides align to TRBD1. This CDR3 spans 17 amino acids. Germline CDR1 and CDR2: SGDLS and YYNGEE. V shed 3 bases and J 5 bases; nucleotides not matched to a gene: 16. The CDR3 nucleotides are TGTGCCAGCAGCGCCGTGGAGGGGGCTACGTATAGGACTGAAGCTTTCTTT. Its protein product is CASSAVEGATYRTEAFF.

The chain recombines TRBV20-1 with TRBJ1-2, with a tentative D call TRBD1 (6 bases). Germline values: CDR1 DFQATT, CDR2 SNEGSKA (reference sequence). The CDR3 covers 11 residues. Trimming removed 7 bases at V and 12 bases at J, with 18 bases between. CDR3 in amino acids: CSVPTVRDNTF. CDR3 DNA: TGCAGTGTTCCTACGGTGAGGGACAACACCTTC.

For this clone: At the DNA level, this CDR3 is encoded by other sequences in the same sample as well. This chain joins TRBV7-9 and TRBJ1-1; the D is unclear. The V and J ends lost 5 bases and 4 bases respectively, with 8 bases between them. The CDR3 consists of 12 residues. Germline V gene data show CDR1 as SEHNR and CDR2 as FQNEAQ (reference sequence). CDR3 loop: CASSPLVTEAFF. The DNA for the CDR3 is TGTGCCAGCAGCCCCCTTGTCACTGAAGCTTTCTTT.

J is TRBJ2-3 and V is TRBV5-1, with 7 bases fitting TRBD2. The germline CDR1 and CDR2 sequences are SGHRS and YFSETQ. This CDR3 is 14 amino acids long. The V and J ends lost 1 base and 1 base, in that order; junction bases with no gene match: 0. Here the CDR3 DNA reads TGCGCCAGCAGCTTGACTAGCGGCACAGATACGCAGTATTTT. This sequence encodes CASSLTSGTDTQYF.

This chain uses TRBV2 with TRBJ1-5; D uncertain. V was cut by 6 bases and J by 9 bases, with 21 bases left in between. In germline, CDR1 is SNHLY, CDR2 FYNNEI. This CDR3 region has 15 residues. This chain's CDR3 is CASSVETLPAGPQHF. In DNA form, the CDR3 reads TGTGCCAGCAGCGTCGAGACTCTCCCTGCTGGGCCCCAGCATTTT.

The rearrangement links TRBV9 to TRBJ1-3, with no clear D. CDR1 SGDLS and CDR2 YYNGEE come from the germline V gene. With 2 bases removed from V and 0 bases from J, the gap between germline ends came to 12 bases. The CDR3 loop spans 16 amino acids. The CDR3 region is CASSVLDTLSGNTIYF. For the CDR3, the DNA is TGTGCCAGCAGCGTGTTAGACACTCTCTCTGGAAACACCATATATTTT.

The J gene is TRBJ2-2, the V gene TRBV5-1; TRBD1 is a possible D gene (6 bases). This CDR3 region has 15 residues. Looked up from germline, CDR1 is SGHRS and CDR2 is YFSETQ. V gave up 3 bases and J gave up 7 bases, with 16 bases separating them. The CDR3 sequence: CASSSLNREGGELFF. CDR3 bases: TGCGCCAGCAGCTCTCTTAACAGGGAAGGCGGGGAGCTGTTTTTT.

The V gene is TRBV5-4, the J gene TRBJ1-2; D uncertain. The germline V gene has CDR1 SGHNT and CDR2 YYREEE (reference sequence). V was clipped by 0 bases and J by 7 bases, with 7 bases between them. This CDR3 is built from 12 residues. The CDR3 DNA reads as TGTGCCAGCAGCTTGGCCACGGGTGGCTACACCTTC. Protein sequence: CASSLATGGYTF.

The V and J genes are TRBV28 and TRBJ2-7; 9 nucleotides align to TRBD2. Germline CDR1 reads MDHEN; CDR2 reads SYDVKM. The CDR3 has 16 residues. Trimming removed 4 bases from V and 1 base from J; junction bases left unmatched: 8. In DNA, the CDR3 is TGTGCCAGCAGTTCCCCTGGACTAGCGCGTTCCTACGAGCAGTACTTC. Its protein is CASSSPGLARSYEQYF.

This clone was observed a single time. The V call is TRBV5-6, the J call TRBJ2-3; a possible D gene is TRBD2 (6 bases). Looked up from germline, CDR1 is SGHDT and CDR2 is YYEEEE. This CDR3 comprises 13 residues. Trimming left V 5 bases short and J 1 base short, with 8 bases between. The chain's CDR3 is CASSIAGTDTQYF. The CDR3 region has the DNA TGTGCCAGCAGTATAGCGGGCACAGATACGCAGTATTTT.